These 31 T cell receptor beta chains were all obtained from the same sample, sequenced in a study of glioma-infiltrating T cells. TCR alpha and beta CDR3 regions were amplified from RNA using iRepertoire nested multiplex PCR. TCRdb reprocessed the multiplex PCR reads via MiXCR and lists one record per CDR3 protein. Of around 120,000 distinct CDR3 sequences listed, 20% to 25% are singletons. The specimen sequenced was glioma tissue, nonneoplastic brain tissue, or PBMCs (not recorded which). The receptors were sampled from a human donor with low-grade glioma or glioblastoma, undergoing nonglioma brain surgery, or in good health (not recorded which).

The chain links TRBV11-2 to TRBJ2-4, with D possibly TRBD2 on 6 matching bases. Germline lookup yields CDR1 SGHAT and CDR2 FQNNGV. V dropped 0 bases and J dropped 3 bases, with 9 bases sitting between them. The CDR3 consists of 15 residues. The CDR3 reads CASSLELASKNIQYF. The CDR3 nucleotides read TGTGCCAGCAGCTTAGAACTAGCTAGCAAAAACATTCAGTACTTC.

This clonotype came up a few times. The chain joins TRBV2 to TRBJ2-7; possibly TRBD1 for D (5 bases). The CDR3 is made up of 14 amino acids. With 1 base removed from V and 4 bases from J, the gap between germline ends came to 11 bases. The germline V gene encodes CDR1 SNHLY and CDR2 FYNNEI. The CDR3 bases are TGTGCCAGCAGTGAAGGAAAGGGGTTATACGAGCAGTACGTC. This gives the protein CASSEGKGLYEQYV.

V usage is TRBV20-1 and J usage is TRBJ2-5, with D perhaps assigned TRBD1 or TRBD2 (6 bases each). Trimming left V 3 bases short and J 6 bases short, with 17 bases between. The CDR3 has 14 residues. Germline V gene data show CDR1 as DFQATT and CDR2 as SNEGSKA (reference sequence). The CDR3 DNA sequence: TGCAGTGCTAGGGATTGGGGGGCCGGAAAGACCCAGTACTTC. This sequence encodes CSARDWGAGKTQYF.

This clonotype came up a few times. This chain uses TRBV11-1 with TRBJ1-5; the D gene is possibly TRBD1 (5 bases). This CDR3 is 14 amino acids long. V was trimmed by 2 bases and J by 6 bases, leaving 11 bases between them. Germline V gene lookup returns CDR1 SGHAT and CDR2 FQDESV (reference sequence). The CDR3 sequence is CASSLTGGGQPQHF. DNA for the CDR3: TGTGCCAGCAGCTTAACAGGCGGAGGTCAGCCCCAGCATTTT. The full variable domain, in which reference TRBV11-1 and TRBJ1-5 provide the parts outside the CDR3, is EAEVAQSPRYKITEKSQAVAFWCDPISGHATLYWYRQILGQGPELLVQFQDESVVDDSQLPKDRFSAERLKGVDSTLKIQPAELGDSAMYLCASSLTGGGQPQHFGDGTRLSIL.

This clonotype was seen repeatedly, ten times or more. The chain uses TRBV20-1 and TRBJ2-3; weak D call: TRBD1 (6 bases). CDR3 length: 15 amino acids. CDR1 is DFQATT and CDR2 is SNEGSKA in the germline V gene (reference sequence). V shed 4 bases and J shed 3 bases, with 17 bases lying between them. The CDR3 bases are TGCAGTGCTATGGAGTGGGGGCTGGGGACAGATACGCAGTATTTT. Translation: CSAMEWGLGTDTQYF.

The chain combines TRBV12-5 with TRBJ2-1; no reliable D call. The J call may be in error: the DNA end matches TRBJ2-7 better. Germline CDR1 LGHNT, CDR2 FRNRAP. The CDR3 has 11 amino acids. This chain's CDR3 is CASGPPYEQYV. The CDR3 DNA follows: TGTGCTAGTGGTCCCCCCTACGAGCAGTACGTC.

The sample holds a few counts of this clonotype. The chain recombines TRBV6-4 with TRBJ2-3; 7 nucleotides match TRBD1. V lost 3 bases, J lost 1 base, and 1 base stayed unmatched. The CDR3 is 14 amino acids. Germline loops: CDR1 MRHNA, CDR2 SNTAGT. In DNA, the CDR3 is TGTGCCAGCAGTGAAACAGGGGGCACAGATACGCAGTATTTT. It yields the protein CASSETGGTDTQYF.

V and J are TRBV3-1 and TRBJ2-3; the D gene is possibly TRBD2 (7 bases). Trimming took off 3 bases at V and 3 bases at J, with 19 bases between the two ends. The CDR3 is made up of 17 amino acids. CDR1 is LGHDT, CDR2 YNNKEL, per germline (reference sequence). CDR3 in DNA: TGTGCCAGCAGCCACCCGTTGGGAGGGGGTCGTACAGATACGCAGTATTTT. Translating gives CASSHPLGGGRTDTQYF.

This clonotype was detected a few times. The chain is built from TRBV5-1 and TRBJ1-2, with 9 bases identical to TRBD1. CDR1 is SGHRS, CDR2 YFSETQ, per germline. The CDR3 runs to 15 residues. The V and J ends lost 0 bases and 6 bases, in that order; junction bases with no gene match: 6. This CDR3 is CASSLGNRDRDGYTF. In nucleotides, the CDR3 is TGCGCCAGCAGCTTGGGAAACCGGGACAGGGATGGCTACACCTTC.

J is TRBJ1-5 and V is TRBV19; D call uncertain. Deletions cut 5 bases from V and 3 bases from J, with 14 bases between. CDR1 and CDR2 from the germline V gene are LNHDA and SQIVND (reference sequence). The CDR3 is 15 residues long. Here the CDR3 reads CASSSPGRANQPQHF. CDR3 nucleotides: TGTGCCAGTAGTTCCCCTGGGAGGGCCAATCAGCCCCAGCATTTT.

To note about this clonotype: A read error is possible here, since a much larger clone lies one base away. This rearrangement joins TRBV6-1 to TRBJ1-1, with 10 bases identical to TRBD1. The germline V gene has CDR1 MNHNS and CDR2 SASEGT. This CDR3 is built from 16 residues. The V gene end was trimmed by 5 bases and the J gene end by 1 base; junction bases not matched to a gene: 7. This CDR3 reads CASSTGTGVGNTEAFF. The CDR3 region has the DNA TGTGCCAGCAGTACCGGGACAGGGGTTGGGAACACTGAAGCTTTCTTT.

A few counts support this clonotype. The V call is TRBV6-6, the J call TRBJ2-1, with 7 bases fitting TRBD2. The CDR3 contains 15 residues. Germline V gene sequence: CDR1 MNHNY, CDR2 SVGAGI (reference sequence). The J segment lost 7 bases and the V segment lost 1 base, leaving 7 bases of the junction unmatched. The CDR3 sequence is CASSYLRSGRNEQFF. CDR3 DNA: TGTGCCAGCAGTTACTTGCGGTCCGGGAGGAATGAGCAGTTCTTC.

This clonotype was counted many times. The V call is TRBV27, the J call TRBJ2-6, with D unclear. Per germline, CDR1 MNHEY and CDR2 SMNVEV (reference sequence). V was shortened by 2 bases and J by 3 bases, with 2 bases between the two germline ends. This CDR3 contains 13 residues. The CDR3 spells CASSLGGANVLTF. CDR3 sequence (DNA): TGTGCCAGCAGTTTAGGTGGGGCCAACGTCCTGACTTTC.

The sample holds a few counts of this clonotype. The J gene is TRBJ2-3, the V gene TRBV7-9, with no clear D. The CDR3 consists of 13 residues. Germline CDR1 SEHNR, CDR2 FQNEAQ (reference sequence). Trimming stripped 4 bases from V and 14 bases from J, with 19 bases between. Here the CDR3 DNA reads TGTGCCAGCAGCTACCGGACGGCTACCAACCGGTATTTT. It is translated as CASSYRTATNRYF.

The chain couples TRBV3-1 to TRBJ2-1, with 7 nucleotides matching TRBD2. CDR3 length: 15 amino acids. CDR1 and CDR2 (germline): LGHDT, YNNKEL (reference sequence). Trimming cost V 8 bases and J 7 bases; bases outside gene matches: 14. CDR3 coding DNA: TGTGCCAGCTCCCGACTTTCCGGGGGGTTAAATGAGCAGTTCTTC. It encodes CASSRLSGGLNEQFF.

For this clonotype: The junction departs from germline at one end; a sequencing error may be responsible. V and J are TRBV6-1 and TRBJ2-1; 12 bases map to TRBD1. This CDR3 region has 16 residues. Germline loops: CDR1 MNHNS, CDR2 SASEGT. DNA for the CDR3: TGTGCCACCAGTGATTTGCTGGGACAGGGGGCGGATGAGCAGTTCTTC. Translated, it gives CATSDLLGQGADEQFF.

The V and J genes are TRBV6-2 or TRBV6-3 and TRBJ2-4, with 8 bases that match TRBD2. V shed 6 bases, J shed 1 base, and the junction held 11 bases outside the gene matches. This CDR3 is 17 amino acids long. CDR1 MNHEY and CDR2 SVGEGT come from the germline V gene. CDR3 amino acids: CASSPRVAGKAKNIQYF. The CDR3 DNA is TGTGCCAGCAGCCCTCGCGTAGCGGGGAAGGCCAAAAACATTCAGTACTTC.

The V and J genes are TRBV18 and TRBJ2-5; D is possibly TRBD1 (6 bases). There are 15 residues in the CDR3. The germline V gene has CDR1 KGHSH and CDR2 LQKENI. Trimming removed 6 bases from V and 5 bases from J, with 19 bases in between. This CDR3 reads CASSFSSGAEETQYF. Written as DNA, the CDR3 is TGTGCCAGCTCTTTTTCCTCAGGGGCAGAGGAGACCCAGTACTTC. Variable domain in full (rest from reference TRBV18 and TRBJ2-5): NAGVMQNPRHLVRRRGQEARLRCSPMKGHSHVYWYRQLPEEGLKFMVYLQKENIIDESGMPKERFSAEFPKEGPSILRIQQVVRGDSAAYFCASSFSSGAEETQYFGPGTRLLVL.

This clonotype was seen a handful of times. The gene calls are TRBV5-1 and TRBJ2-1, with 7 bases that match TRBD1. Germline loops: CDR1 SGHRS, CDR2 YFSETQ. The CDR3 totals 15 residues. Trimming removed 4 bases from V and 3 bases from J; junction bases left unmatched: 7. This CDR3 reads CASSPTGKDYNEQFF. Written as DNA, the CDR3 is TGCGCCAGCAGCCCGACAGGGAAGGACTACAATGAGCAGTTCTTC.

This clonotype turned up a few times. This chain joins TRBV7-6 and TRBJ2-3, with D unresolved. V was shortened by 5 bases and J by 6 bases, with 15 bases between the two germline ends. CDR1 and CDR2 (germline): SGHVS, FNYEAQ. The CDR3 totals 14 residues. CDR3 nucleotides: TGTGCCAGCAGCCTCAGCCCCCTCCTTGATACGCAGTATTTT. Amino acid sequence: CASSLSPLLDTQYF.

This clonotype has ten or more counts. The chain links TRBV11-2 to TRBJ2-3; a weak D match, TRBD2 (5 bases). Germline V gene lookup returns CDR1 SGHAT and CDR2 FQNNGV. The length of the CDR3 is 12 residues. Trimming cost V 4 bases and J 7 bases, with 9 bases left between them. The CDR3 here is CASSSEGNTQYF. The CDR3 nucleotides are TGTGCCAGCAGCTCCGAGGGTAATACGCAGTATTTT.

Worth noting for this clonotype: The junction shows a germline mismatch at one end, possibly a read error. The rearrangement uses TRBV7-2 and TRBJ2-1; D not certain. This CDR3 region has 11 residues. Germline V gene lookup returns CDR1 SGHTA and CDR2 FQGNSA. DNA of the CDR3: TGTGCTCCAGGTAGAGATAGGCTCGAGATCTTC. Amino acids: CAPGRDRLEIF. The full variable domain, with the rest looked up from reference TRBV7-2 and TRBJ2-1, is GAGVSQSPSNKVTEKGKDVELRCDPISGHTALYWYRQSLGQGLEFLIYFQGNSAPDKSGLPSDRFSAERTGGSVSTLTIQRTQQEDSAVYLCAPGRDRLEIFGPGTRLTVL.

The genes are TRBV28 and TRBJ2-7; a weak D match, TRBD2 (5 bases). This CDR3 is built from 12 residues. With 1 base removed from V and 7 bases from J, the gap between germline ends came to 8 bases. CDR1 and CDR2 (germline): MDHEN, SYDVKM. The CDR3 nucleotides read TGTGCCAGCAGTTTATTAGGGAGAGAGCAGTACGTC. This codes for CASSLLGREQYV.

This clonotype was detected a few times. V is TRBV7-9 and J is TRBJ1-2; 9 nucleotides agree with TRBD1. The CDR3 length is 14 residues. J lost 5 bases, V lost 2 bases, and 3 bases had no gene match. CDR1 and CDR2 from the germline V gene are SEHNR and FQNEAQ (reference sequence). Written as DNA, the CDR3 is TGTGCCAGCAGCTTATTACAGGGGGCTTATGGCTACACCTTC. It codes for CASSLLQGAYGYTF.

This sequence joins TRBV14 and TRBJ1-1, with TRBD1 as a possible D gene (6 bases). V lost 1 base and J 1 base, leaving 10 bases between the germline ends. Germline V gene sequence: CDR1 SGHDN, CDR2 FVKESK. This CDR3 comprises 15 residues. CDR3 nucleotides: TGTGCCAGCAGCCAAGGTACAGGGCGGAACACTGAAGCTTTCTTT. Translating gives CASSQGTGRNTEAFF. Based on the CDR3 plus reference TRBV14 and TRBJ1-1, the full variable domain is EAGVTQFPSHSVIEKGQTVTLRCDPISGHDNLYWYRRVMGKEIKFLLHFVKESKQDESGMPNNRFLAERTGGTYSTLKVQPAELEDSGVYFCASSQGTGRNTEAFFGQGTRLTVV.

This clonotype was seen only a few times. This chain connects TRBV11-2 to TRBJ2-1; D gene ambiguous. The CDR3 spans 12 residues. With 5 bases removed from V and 15 bases from J, the gap between germline ends came to 17 bases. Germline assignment: CDR1 SGHAT and CDR2 FQNNGV. As DNA, the CDR3 is TGTGCCAGCAGCCAACCAGGATCTATCCGGTTCTTC. Encoded protein: CASSQPGSIRFF.

With respect to this clonotype: A much larger clone sits a single nucleotide away, making a read error possible. The V call is TRBV10-3, the J call TRBJ2-5; D may be TRBD1 (6 bases). This CDR3 is 11 amino acids long. Germline V CDR1 and CDR2: ENHRY, SYGVKD. The CDR3 DNA reads as TGTGCCATCAAGGGGGAAGAGATCCAGTACTTC. It specifies CAIKGEEIQYF.

V is TRBV19 and J is TRBJ2-1, with D perhaps TRBD2 (6 bases). This CDR3 has 15 amino acids. Germline-derived CDR1 and CDR2 are LNHDA and SQIVND (reference sequence). V lost 1 base to trimming and J lost 5 bases, with 12 bases between them. In DNA, the CDR3 is TGTGCCAGTAGTATAGTGGGGGGTTGGAACAATGAGCAGTTCTTC. It is translated as CASSIVGGWNNEQFF.

The chain has TRBV5-5 and TRBJ2-1; D is uncertain. CDR1 and CDR2 from the germline V gene are SGHKS and YYEKEE (reference sequence). The V end was cut by 2 bases, the J end by 6 bases, with 9 bases between. The CDR3 length is 13 residues. CDR3 loop: CASSFVGGNEQFF. The CDR3 bases are TGTGCCAGCAGCTTCGTAGGCGGCAATGAGCAGTTCTTC.

The V and J genes are TRBV20-1 and TRBJ1-2; D remains ambiguous. This CDR3 contains 14 residues. CDR1 and CDR2 (germline): DFQATT, SNEGSKA (reference sequence). V was cut by 4 bases and J by 6 bases, with 18 bases left in between. For the CDR3, the DNA is TGCAGTGCTATAGGAAGTTTGGGGAGGGATGGCTACACCTTC. Amino acid sequence: CSAIGSLGRDGYTF.

The table lists this clonotype with a few counts. The chain joins TRBV28 to TRBJ1-2, with a tentative D call TRBD1 (5 bases). CDR3 length: 13 amino acids. V lost 4 bases and J lost 4, with 10 bases in between. Germline loops: CDR1 MDHEN, CDR2 SYDVKM. Here the CDR3 reads CASSSQRGYGYTF. As DNA, the CDR3 is TGTGCCAGCAGTTCCCAGAGGGGCTATGGCTACACCTTC.